This entry lists 28 T cell receptor beta chains sequenced from one sample in a study of T cell responses to AZD1222 COVID-19 vaccine. Only in-frame clones appear in the TCRdb table, and some are missing; sequencing was by immunoSEQ multiplex PCR. The sample includes 150,000 to 200,000 clones, 85% to 95% of them seen just once. The material was peripheral blood, obtained on day 0 of AZD1222 vaccination. The receptors shown here come from an adult in good health.

V and J are TRBV28 and TRBJ1-2; D perhaps matches TRBD1 (6 bases). V dropped 5 bases and J dropped 0 bases, with 13 bases sitting between them. Germline V CDR1 and CDR2: MDHEN, SYDVKM. The CDR3 has 15 residues. CDR3 DNA sequence: TGTGCCAGCAGTGAGGGGGATAAAGCTAACTATGGCTACACCTTC. It encodes CASSEGDKANYGYTF.

The chain combines TRBV7-2 with TRBJ1-2; 7 bases line up with TRBD1. In germline, CDR1 is SGHTA, CDR2 FQGNSA. V shed 5 bases and J 8 bases; nucleotides not matched to a gene: 11. The length of the CDR3 is 14 residues. The CDR3 spells CASSNQQGIPGYTF. CDR3 nucleotide sequence: TGTGCCAGCAGCAACCAACAGGGGATACCAGGCTACACCTTC.

V is TRBV28 and J is TRBJ1-3; D perhaps matches TRBD1 (6 bases). The CDR3 length is 15 residues. Germline V gives CDR1 MDHEN, CDR2 SYDVKM. Trimming took off 3 bases at V and 1 base at J, with 10 bases between the two ends. CDR3 residues: CASSFTGFSGNTIYF. The CDR3, as DNA: TGTGCCAGCAGTTTTACAGGGTTTTCTGGAAACACCATATATTTT.

The chain carries TRBV5-1 and TRBJ1-1, with D possibly being TRBD1 (5 bases). CDR3 length equals 14 residues. V lost 6 bases and J lost 0, with 12 bases in between. Germline V CDR1 and CDR2: SGHRS, YFSETQ. The DNA of the CDR3 is TGCGCCAGCAAGCGGGGACCCATGAACACTGAAGCTTTCTTT. Its protein product is CASKRGPMNTEAFF.

The chain employs TRBV4-3 and TRBJ1-2; D may be TRBD1 (5 bases). Germline loops: CDR1 LGHNA, CDR2 YSLEER. Trimming pared 0 bases from V and 8 bases from J, leaving 19 bases between. The CDR3 extends over 16 amino acids. The CDR3 protein is CASSQDRRDPGKGYTF. Written as DNA, the CDR3 is TGCGCCAGCAGCCAAGATCGCAGGGACCCGGGGAAAGGCTACACCTTC.

The DNA of the CDR3 is TGTGCCAGCAGTGAGGGAGTAGGCTCCTACAATGAGCAGTTCTTC. Translated: CASSEGVGSYNEQFF. The chain has TRBV6-1 and TRBJ2-1; D possibly corresponds to TRBD2 (5 bases). CDR3 length equals 15 residues. CDR1 and CDR2 (germline): MNHNS, SASEGT. Trimming left V 3 bases short and J 0 bases short, with 9 bases between.

The J gene is TRBJ1-2, the V gene TRBV18, with 8 bases lining up with TRBD1. V lost 3 bases, J lost 4 bases, and 10 bases stayed unmatched. Germline CDR1 and CDR2: KGHSH and LQKENI. The CDR3 extends over 16 amino acids. CDR3 protein: CASSPGQQGEVYGYTF. In DNA form, the CDR3 reads TGTGCCAGCTCACCTGGTCAACAGGGGGAAGTCTATGGCTACACCTTC.

V is TRBV7-2 and J is TRBJ2-1; D is possibly TRBD2 (6 bases). CDR1 SGHTA and CDR2 FQGNSA come from the germline V gene. The CDR3 length is 18 residues. Trimming cost V 0 bases and J 10 bases, with 25 bases left between them. Here the CDR3 reads CASSLAIPAGSPGREQFF. CDR3 nucleotides: TGTGCCAGCAGCTTAGCGATTCCTGCGGGGAGCCCTGGGCGGGAGCAGTTCTTC. The full variable domain, rest sourced from reference TRBV7-2 and TRBJ2-1, is GAGVSQSPSNKVTEKGKDVELRCDPISGHTALYWYRQSLGQGLEFLIYFQGNSAPDKSGLPSDRFSAERTGGSVSTLTIQRTQQEDSAVYLCASSLAIPAGSPGREQFFGPGTRLTVL.

This rearrangement joins TRBV6-5 to TRBJ1-1; D gene ambiguous. V was pared by 0 bases and J by 3 bases, with 8 bases between. CDR3 length equals 14 residues. CDR1 is MNHEY, CDR2 SVGAGI, per germline. The CDR3, as DNA: TGTGCCAGCAGTTACTCGAACTCCTACACTGAAGCTTTCTTT. As protein: CASSYSNSYTEAFF.

V gene TRBV24-1 combines with J gene TRBJ1-2; TRBD1 matches 7 bases. This CDR3 contains 18 residues. Germline CDR1 KGHDR, CDR2 SFDVKD. V gave up 4 bases and J gave up 0 bases; unmatched junction bases: 13. CDR3 in DNA: TGTGCCACCAGTGAAAATCCGGGACAGACCGTAGCTAACTATGGCTACACCTTC. Translated: CATSENPGQTVANYGYTF.

The rearrangement links TRBV4-1 to TRBJ1-1, with D unclear. The CDR3 length is 14 residues. V was shortened by 1 base and J by 4 bases, with 10 bases between the two germline ends. Germline assignment: CDR1 MGHRA and CDR2 YSYEKL. The CDR3 protein is CASSQVVSSTEAFF. The CDR3 DNA reads as TGCGCCAGCAGCCAAGTTGTTTCGTCCACTGAAGCTTTCTTT.

The chain employs TRBV15 and TRBJ1-5; weak D call: TRBD1 (5 bases). The V end lost 3 bases, the J end lost 0 bases, and 15 bases lay between the germline ends. This CDR3 region has 17 residues. Germline lookup yields CDR1 LNHNV and CDR2 YYDKDF (reference sequence). As DNA, the CDR3 is TGTGCCACCAGCAGTTGGGGCTCGGTCTATAGCAATCAGCCCCAGCATTTT. Translation: CATSSWGSVYSNQPQHF. The full variable domain, with the rest looked up from reference TRBV15 and TRBJ1-5, is DAMVIQNPRYQVTQFGKPVTLSCSQTLNHNVMYWYQQKSSQAPKLLFHYYDKDFNNEADTPDNFQSRRPNTSFCFLDIRSPGLGDTAMYLCATSSWGSVYSNQPQHFGDGTRLSIL.

The V and J genes are TRBV19 and TRBJ2-4; D is possibly TRBD1 or TRBD2 (5 bases each). Deletions cut 4 bases from V and 6 bases from J, with 13 bases between. The CDR3 is 14 residues long. Germline CDR1 LNHDA, CDR2 SQIVND (reference sequence). This chain's CDR3 is CASSKPPGGNIQYF. The CDR3, as DNA: TGTGCCAGTAGTAAGCCCCCTGGGGGAAACATTCAGTACTTC. Filled out from reference TRBV19 and TRBJ2-4, the complete variable domain reads DGGITQSPKYLFRKEGQNVTLSCEQNLNHDAMYWYRQDPGQGLRLIYYSQIVNDFQKGDIAEGYSVSREKKESFPLTVTSAQKNPTAFYLCASSKPPGGNIQYFGAGTRLSVL.

V usage is TRBV13 and J usage is TRBJ2-5, with 8 bases lining up with TRBD2. J lost 4 bases, V lost 1 base, and 5 bases had no gene match. The CDR3 runs to 15 residues. Germline-derived CDR1 and CDR2 are PRHDT and FYEKMQ (reference sequence). In DNA form, the CDR3 reads TGTGCCAGCAGCTTAGCGGGAGGGCCGCTAGAGACCCAGTACTTC. Encoded protein: CASSLAGGPLETQYF.

V and J are TRBV28 and TRBJ2-1, with D possibly being TRBD1 (6 bases). V was pared by 7 bases and J by 5 bases, with 15 bases between. This CDR3 is built from 14 residues. Germline V gene data show CDR1 as MDHEN and CDR2 as SYDVKM. The CDR3 is CASILQGYHNEQFF. The CDR3 DNA reads TGTGCCAGCATCCTACAGGGTTACCACAATGAGCAGTTCTTC.

V usage is TRBV20-1 and J usage is TRBJ2-7; no firm D call. Trimming left V 3 bases short and J 7 bases short, with 10 bases between. This CDR3 region has 11 residues. Germline CDR1 reads DFQATT; CDR2 reads SNEGSKA (reference sequence). The CDR3 region has the DNA TGCAGTGCTAGTTGGGGAAATGAGCAGTACTTC. It yields the protein CSASWGNEQYF.

To note about this clone: This CDR3 is also generated by other DNA sequences in the sample. This chain links TRBV19 with TRBJ1-1; D is perhaps TRBD1 (5 bases). Trimming pared 3 bases from V and 1 base from J, leaving 6 bases between. CDR3 size: 13 residues. Germline V gene sequence: CDR1 LNHDA, CDR2 SQIVND (reference sequence). The CDR3, as DNA: TGTGCCAGTAGTATCACAGGGAACACTGAAGCTTTCTTT. This gives the protein CASSITGNTEAFF.

This clone showed up just once. This chain joins TRBV11-1 and TRBJ2-7; tentative D call: TRBD1 (6 bases). CDR1 SGHAT and CDR2 FQDESV come from the germline V gene (reference sequence). Trimming pared 1 base from V and 1 base from J, leaving 14 bases between. The CDR3 loop spans 16 amino acids. CDR3 amino acids: CASSLGPGVLSYEQYV. CDR3 in DNA: TGTGCCAGCAGCTTAGGGCCAGGGGTCCTTTCCTACGAGCAGTACGTC.

The chain uses TRBV28 and TRBJ1-2; possible D gene TRBD1, 6 bases. Per germline, CDR1 MDHEN and CDR2 SYDVKM. Trimming took 6 bases from V and 4 from J, leaving 12 bases between them. CDR3 length equals 13 residues. The CDR3 here is CASRIGGSYGYTF. The CDR3 bases are TGTGCCAGCAGGATAGGGGGGAGCTATGGCTACACCTTC.

The CDR3 protein is CASSLLGLAGELFF. The CDR3 DNA reads as TGTGCCAGCAGCTTGCTGGGACTCGCCGGGGAGCTGTTTTTT. The chain joins TRBV5-8 to TRBJ2-2; weak D call: TRBD2 (6 bases). CDR3 length equals 14 residues. Germline V gene sequence: CDR1 SGHTS, CDR2 YDEGEE. The V gene lost 1 base and the J gene lost 6 bases, with 10 bases spanning the gap.

The rearrangement links TRBV6-2 or TRBV6-3 to TRBJ2-3, with TRBD2 identical over 8 bases. V shed 4 bases, J shed 6 bases, and the junction held 9 bases outside the gene matches. The CDR3 runs to 15 residues. The V gene's germline CDR1 is MNHEY and CDR2 SVGEGT. In DNA form, the CDR3 reads TGTGCCAGCAGTTCCCCCGGACTAGCTAGGGATACGCAGTATTTT. This gives the protein CASSSPGLARDTQYF.

The J gene is TRBJ2-5, the V gene TRBV28; a possible D gene is TRBD2 (6 bases). Germline values: CDR1 MDHEN, CDR2 SYDVKM. With 5 bases removed from V and 5 bases from J, the gap between germline ends came to 9 bases. There are 12 residues in the CDR3. CDR3 in amino acids: CASSPRGETQYF. The CDR3, as DNA: TGTGCCAGCAGTCCCCGGGGGGAGACCCAGTACTTC.

The CDR3 sequence is CASSYGQGAEAFF. For the CDR3, the DNA is TGTGCCAGCAGTTACGGACAGGGGGCTGAAGCTTTCTTT. The rearrangement uses TRBV6-5 and TRBJ1-1, with 10 bases aligning to TRBD1. Germline values: CDR1 MNHEY, CDR2 SVGAGI. Trimming took 2 bases from V and 6 from J; bases not matched to a gene: 0. This CDR3 is built from 13 residues.

V is TRBV12-3 or TRBV12-4 and J is TRBJ1-2; D uncertain. The CDR3 length is 13 residues. Trimming stripped 5 bases from V and 0 bases from J, with 7 bases between. The DNA for the CDR3 is TGTGCCAGCAGTATAAATCCTAACTATGGCTACACCTTC. Its protein product is CASSINPNYGYTF.

This clone was found a few times. V usage is TRBV19 and J usage is TRBJ1-6, with TRBD1 matching 8 bases. This CDR3 contains 19 residues. With 5 bases clipped from V and 9 bases from J, the junction kept 21 bases outside the gene matches. Germline V gene lookup returns CDR1 LNHDA and CDR2 SQIVND (reference sequence). CDR3 DNA sequence: TGTGCCAGTAGTCCGCCGACCGGGACAGGAGCCCTATACGGTTCACCCCTCCACTTT. It codes for CASSPPTGTGALYGSPLHF.

The rearrangement links TRBV7-2 to TRBJ2-2; either TRBD1 or TRBD2 may supply D (6 bases each). The CDR3 is 16 amino acids. Trimming stripped 3 bases from V and 6 bases from J, with 17 bases between. Germline V CDR1 and CDR2: SGHTA, FQGNSA. In DNA, the CDR3 is TGTGCCAGCAGCTTTAGGGGGAGGACTACATCCGGGGAGCTGTTTTTT. This encodes CASSFRGRTTSGELFF.

The CDR3 nucleotides are TGTGCCAGCAGTCTGGGACAGGGGTTTCAGCCCCAGCATTTT. Protein: CASSLGQGFQPQHF. The chain links TRBV28 to TRBJ1-5, with 10 bases aligning to TRBD1. The junction had 4 bases not matched to a gene; V was cut back by 5 bases and J by 6 bases. Germline V gives CDR1 MDHEN, CDR2 SYDVKM. The CDR3 is 14 amino acids.

The chain carries TRBV25-1 and TRBJ2-5; weak D call: TRBD1 (6 bases). Germline CDR1 and CDR2: MGHDK and SYGVNS. The V gene lost 2 bases and the J gene lost 0 bases, with 13 bases spanning the gap. The CDR3 consists of 16 residues. CDR3 sequence: CASSEVGRGHQETQYF. DNA for the CDR3: TGTGCCAGCAGTGAAGTCGGCAGGGGCCACCAAGAGACCCAGTACTTC.